Below are 5 T cell receptor beta chains sequenced from a single sample in a study of T cell responses to AZD1222 COVID-19 vaccine. Generated by immunoSEQ multiplex PCR, the TCRdb table keeps only in-frame clones and is missing some. The sample yields 150,000 or so clones, approximately 90% seen once. The material was peripheral blood, obtained on day 0 of AZD1222 vaccination. The receptor set was obtained from an adult in good health.

The chain links TRBV5-1 to TRBJ2-1, with 8 bases fitting TRBD2. J lost 6 bases, V lost 4 bases, and 3 bases had no gene match. Germline V gene data show CDR1 as SGHRS and CDR2 as YFSETQ. This CDR3 contains 13 residues. The CDR3 loop is CASSTSGFNEQFF. The CDR3 nucleotides are TGCGCCAGCAGCACTAGCGGATTCAATGAGCAGTTCTTC.

J is TRBJ1-1 and V is TRBV7-9; D is ambiguous. V lost 1 base, J lost 4 bases, and 10 bases lay in between. The CDR3 covers 14 residues. Germline V gives CDR1 SEHNR, CDR2 FQNEAQ (reference sequence). CDR3 region: CASSLEAGFTEAFF. CDR3 in DNA: TGTGCCAGCAGCTTAGAGGCGGGATTCACTGAAGCTTTCTTT.

The rearrangement links TRBV19 to TRBJ1-2, with a weak D call TRBD1 (5 bases). The CDR3 sequence is 14 residues long. With 0 bases removed from V and 8 bases from J, the gap between germline ends came to 13 bases. Germline CDR1 reads LNHDA; CDR2 reads SQIVND (reference sequence). CDR3 sequence: CASSIEAGPGGYTF. For the CDR3, the DNA is TGTGCCAGTAGTATAGAGGCGGGGCCGGGCGGCTACACCTTC. Together with reference TRBV19 and TRBJ1-2, the CDR3 gives the full variable domain: DGGITQSPKYLFRKEGQNVTLSCEQNLNHDAMYWYRQDPGQGLRLIYYSQIVNDFQKGDIAEGYSVSREKKESFPLTVTSAQKNPTAFYLCASSIEAGPGGYTFGSGTRLTVV.

This rearrangement joins TRBV5-6 to TRBJ1-3, with D maybe TRBD1 (6 bases). The V end lost 2 bases, the J end lost 3 bases, and 9 bases lay between the germline ends. CDR3 length equals 14 residues. Germline CDR1 reads SGHDT; CDR2 reads YYEEEE. The CDR3 region is CASSFKGVGNTIYF. The CDR3 DNA is TGTGCCAGCAGCTTTAAGGGGGTTGGAAACACCATATATTTT.

The V call is TRBV7-6, the J call TRBJ1-2; 8 bases agree with TRBD1. The germline CDR1 and CDR2 sequences are SGHVS and FNYEAQ. Unmatched junction bases numbered 2, after V lost 1 base and J lost 4 bases. The CDR3 length is 14 residues. The CDR3 DNA reads as TGTGCCAGCAGCTTAGACACAGGGGGCTATGGCTACACCTTC. Its translation is CASSLDTGGYGYTF.